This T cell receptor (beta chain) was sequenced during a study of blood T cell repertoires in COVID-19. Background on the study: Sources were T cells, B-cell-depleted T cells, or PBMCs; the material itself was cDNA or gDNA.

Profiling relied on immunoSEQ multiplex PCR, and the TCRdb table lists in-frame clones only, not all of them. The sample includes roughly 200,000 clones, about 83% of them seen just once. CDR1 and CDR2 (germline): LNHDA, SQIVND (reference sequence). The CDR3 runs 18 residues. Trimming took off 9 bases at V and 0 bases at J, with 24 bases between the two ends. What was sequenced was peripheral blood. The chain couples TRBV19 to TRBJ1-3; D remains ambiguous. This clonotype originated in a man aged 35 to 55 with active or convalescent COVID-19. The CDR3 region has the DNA TGTGCCAGGGGTTGGTACCTGGCCTTACTAAACTCTGGAAACACCATATATTTT. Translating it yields CARGWYLALLNSGNTIYF. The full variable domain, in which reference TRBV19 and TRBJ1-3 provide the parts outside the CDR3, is DGGITQSPKYLFRKEGQNVTLSCEQNLNHDAMYWYRQDPGQGLRLIYYSQIVNDFQKGDIAEGYSVSREKKESFPLTVTSAQKNPTAFYLCARGWYLALLNSGNTIYFGEGSWLTVV.